The clone carrying this T cell receptor (beta chain) was counted a single time. Antigen unknown. PCR employed 60 Vbeta and 13 Jbeta primers. This table comes from immunoSEQ multiplex PCR, and its TCRdb copy is limited to in-frame clones, with some not included. Seen here are approximately 190,000 clones, roughly 73% observed once, and the top ten hold about 1.7%. This entry is derived from a study of cytomegalovirus exposure and HLA in healthy donors. V was pared by 0 bases and J by 2 bases, with 10 bases of the junction left unmatched. The CDR3 is 18 amino acids. Per the germline V gene, CDR1 is SGDLS and CDR2 is YYNGEE. Study findings and constraints: The listing of 150 or so TCR beta chains classed them as cytomegalovirus-associated.

Specimen: PBMCs. The clonotype comes from a woman aged 30 to 39 in good health and CMV-seronegative. The V and J genes are TRBV9 and TRBJ2-1; TRBD2 aligns across 8 bases. The CDR3 is CASSVATASGPTYNEQFF. The CDR3, as DNA: TGTGCCAGCAGCGTAGCTACGGCTAGCGGGCCCACCTACAATGAGCAGTTCTTC. Full variable domain (outside the CDR3, taken from reference TRBV9 and TRBJ2-1): DSGVTQTPKHLITATGQRVTLRCSPRSGDLSVYWYQQSLDQGLQFLIQYYNGEERAKGNILERFSAQQFPDLHSELNLSSLELGDSALYFCASSVATASGPTYNEQFFGPGTRLTVL.